The source of this T cell receptor beta chain is a study of blood T cell repertoires in COVID-19. Overall study context: Sources were T cells, B-cell-depleted T cells, or PBMCs; the material itself was cDNA or gDNA.

TCRdb's table, derived via immunoSEQ multiplex PCR, lists solely in-frame clones and lacks some. Here the sample spans tens of thousands of clones, around 85% being singletons. The sequence was obtained from a man between 35 and 55 years old with acute or convalescent COVID-19. The sample consisted of peripheral blood.

The CDR3 DNA sequence: TGTGCCAGTAGTATCGGAGGGGTGAAGAACACTGAAGCTTTCTTT. Residues: CASSIGGVKNTEAFF. The rearrangement joins TRBV19 to TRBJ1-1; a weak D match, TRBD1 (5 bases). CDR1 and CDR2 (germline): LNHDA, SQIVND (reference sequence). CDR3 size: 15 residues. Trimming shortened V by 3 bases and J by 1 base, and 12 bases separated the two germline ends.